The 22 T cell receptor beta chains given below trace back to one sample, sequenced in a study of blood T cell repertoires in COVID-19. The repertoire was sequenced with immunoSEQ multiplex PCR; TCRdb's copy has only in-frame clones and lacks some. The sample shows hundreds of thousands of clones, 87% of them seen only once. Source material: PBMCs or T cells enriched from blood (not recorded which). The receptors shown here come from a woman in her thirties or forties who had recovered from COVID-19.

This chain links TRBV28 with TRBJ1-6; 7 bases map to TRBD1. The CDR3 is 15 amino acids. Losses at the gene ends were 6 bases for V and 8 bases for J; bases not matched to a gene: 10. CDR1 and CDR2 (germline): MDHEN, SYDVKM. The DNA of the CDR3 is TGTGCCAGCAGCCCAGCCGACAGGGTTGATTCACCCCTCCACTTT. Amino acids: CASSPADRVDSPLHF.

The chain carries TRBV7-3 and TRBJ2-7; D gene unclear. Germline CDR1 SGHTA, CDR2 FQGTGA. V lost 6 bases, J lost 6 bases, and 9 bases lay in between. The CDR3 has 11 amino acids. The CDR3 loop reads CASSPASEQYF. For the CDR3, the DNA is TGTGCCAGCAGTCCCGCTAGCGAGCAGTACTTC.

The chain carries TRBV28 and TRBJ2-3, with a weak D call TRBD1 (6 bases). The CDR3 is 15 amino acids. The germline V gene encodes CDR1 MDHEN and CDR2 SYDVKM. Trimming pared 10 bases from V and 0 bases from J, leaving 17 bases between. CDR3 residues: CATRNGGLSTDTQYF. DNA of the CDR3: TGTGCCACCCGAAATGGGGGCCTGAGCACAGATACGCAGTATTTT. The full variable domain, in which reference TRBV28 and TRBJ2-3 provide the parts outside the CDR3, is DVKVTQSSRYLVKRTGEKVFLECVQDMDHENMFWYRQDPGLGLRLIYFSYDVKMKEKGDIPEGYSVSREKKERFSLILESASTNQTSMYLCATRNGGLSTDTQYFGPGTRLTVL.

The chain carries TRBV27 and TRBJ2-3; 8 bases agree with TRBD2. CDR1 and CDR2 (germline): MNHEY, SMNVEV (reference sequence). The CDR3 loop spans 13 amino acids. V was pared by 3 bases and J by 4 bases, with 0 bases of the junction left unmatched. This CDR3 reads CASSLGLADTQYF. CDR3 sequence (DNA): TGTGCCAGCAGTTTGGGACTAGCAGATACGCAGTATTTT.

The chain has TRBV18 and TRBJ2-7; 7 bases match TRBD2. Germline V lookup: CDR1 KGHSH, CDR2 LQKENI. V shed 3 bases, J shed 5 bases, and the junction held 4 bases outside the gene matches. The CDR3 contains 13 residues. The CDR3 bases are TGTGCCAGCTCACCCCAGCGGGATAACGAGCAGTACTTC. This translates into CASSPQRDNEQYF.

This clone was seen just once. The V call is TRBV4-1, the J call TRBJ2-1, with 10 bases that match TRBD2. This CDR3 comprises 16 residues. J gave up 4 bases and V 5 bases, and 8 bases lay outside the gene matches. Germline V CDR1 and CDR2: MGHRA, YSYEKL. The CDR3 protein is CASSTPSGSNYNEQFF. For the CDR3, the DNA is TGCGCCAGCAGCACACCTAGCGGGAGTAATTACAATGAGCAGTTCTTC.

The gene calls are TRBV10-3 and TRBJ1-5; maybe TRBD1 (6 bases). V was shortened by 10 bases and J by 6 bases, with 19 bases between the two germline ends. Germline CDR1 and CDR2: ENHRY and SYGVKD. The CDR3 spans 14 residues. The CDR3, as DNA: TGTGCCAGCAAAGAGGGGTTACAGGGTCAGCCCCAGCATTTT. Its translation: CASKEGLQGQPQHF.

This clone was recorded once. The chain joins TRBV28 to TRBJ2-5; perhaps TRBD2 as D (6 bases). The CDR3 runs 13 residues. Germline CDR1 MDHEN, CDR2 SYDVKM. The ends were cut back, 6 bases at V and 5 bases at J, with 13 bases in the middle. CDR3 amino acids: CASSAGGMETQYF. The CDR3 DNA sequence: TGTGCCAGCAGCGCCGGCGGGATGGAGACCCAGTACTTC.

The V and J genes are TRBV6-1 and TRBJ1-6; D unclear. Germline CDR1 MNHNS, CDR2 SASEGT. The CDR3 runs to 14 residues. Trimming shortened V by 1 base and J by 2 bases, and 3 bases separated the two germline ends. CDR3 nucleotides: TGTGCCAGCAGTGAAGACACCTATAATTCACCCCTCCACTTT. It encodes CASSEDTYNSPLHF.

This clone has only one observation. This rearrangement joins TRBV7-3 to TRBJ2-1; TRBD2 matches 11 bases. CDR1 is SGHTA and CDR2 is FQGTGA in the germline V gene. V was clipped by 5 bases and J by 6 bases; unmatched bases: 3. The CDR3 is made up of 14 amino acids. CDR3 in amino acids: CASSLLAGVNEQFF. In DNA, the CDR3 is TGTGCCAGCAGCCTACTAGCGGGAGTCAATGAGCAGTTCTTC. The full variable domain, completed using reference TRBV7-3 and TRBJ2-1, is GAGVSQTPSNKVTEKGKYVELRCDPISGHTALYWYRQSLGQGPEFLIYFQGTGAADDSGLPNDRFFAVRPEGSVSTLKIQRTERGDSAVYLCASSLLAGVNEQFFGPGTRLTVL.

The count of this clone is one. The chain links TRBV27 to TRBJ2-1, with TRBD2 matching 13 bases. Germline values: CDR1 MNHEY, CDR2 SMNVEV (reference sequence). After removal of 3 bases from V and 1 base from J, the junction contained 6 bases not matched to a gene. This CDR3 region has 18 residues. The CDR3 DNA reads as TGTGCCAGCAGTTTCGGACTAGCGGGGGACCCTTCCTACAATGAGCAGTTCTTC. It encodes CASSFGLAGDPSYNEQFF.

The chain combines TRBV19 with TRBJ2-4; perhaps TRBD2 as D (5 bases). With 9 bases removed from V and 1 base from J, the gap between germline ends came to 22 bases. The CDR3 has 17 amino acids. Germline CDR1 reads LNHDA; CDR2 reads SQIVND (reference sequence). The CDR3 DNA sequence: TGTGCCAGACGCCCCGGGATACATTATCTGGCCAAAAACATTCAGTACTTC. Translating it yields CARRPGIHYLAKNIQYF. Combining the CDR3 with reference TRBV19 and TRBJ2-4 gives the whole variable domain DGGITQSPKYLFRKEGQNVTLSCEQNLNHDAMYWYRQDPGQGLRLIYYSQIVNDFQKGDIAEGYSVSREKKESFPLTVTSAQKNPTAFYLCARRPGIHYLAKNIQYFGAGTRLSVL.

In regard to this clone: The sample contains more than one DNA sequence encoding this CDR3. The chain uses TRBV6-2 or TRBV6-3 and TRBJ1-5; D remains ambiguous. Germline CDR1 and CDR2: MNHEY and SVGEGT. The CDR3 runs 14 residues. V gave up 0 bases and J gave up 7 bases, with 10 bases separating them. CDR3 sequence (DNA): TGTGCCAGCAGTTACTCTCGGGTGGTACAGCCCCAGCATTTT. This codes for CASSYSRVVQPQHF.

This clone has ten or more counts. The chain uses TRBV28 and TRBJ1-5, with 7 bases identical to TRBD1. Germline V gives CDR1 MDHEN, CDR2 SYDVKM. This CDR3 comprises 14 residues. V dropped 3 bases and J dropped 2; count of bases not matched to a gene: 1. CDR3 protein: CASSFGQGNQPQHF. The CDR3 DNA is TGTGCCAGCAGTTTCGGACAGGGCAATCAGCCCCAGCATTTT.

This clone was picked up a small number of times. The CDR3 is CASRTGNRARAQHF. The CDR3 coding sequence is TGTGCCAGCAGAACGGGGAACAGGGCCAGGGCCCAGCATTTT. J is TRBJ1-5 and V is TRBV28; TRBD1 is a possible D gene (6 bases). This CDR3 contains 14 residues. The V end lost 6 bases, the J end lost 11 bases, and 20 bases lay between the germline ends. From germline, CDR1 is MDHEN and CDR2 SYDVKM.

The J gene is TRBJ1-5, the V gene TRBV28; unclear D gene. The CDR3 contains 13 residues. V was clipped by 6 bases and J by 6 bases, with 12 bases between them. Germline CDR1 reads MDHEN; CDR2 reads SYDVKM. CDR3 sequence reads: CASREQTVQPQHF. CDR3 DNA: TGTGCCAGCAGGGAACAGACCGTTCAGCCCCAGCATTTT.

The chain carries TRBV6-2 or TRBV6-3 and TRBJ2-2; 9 bases fit TRBD1. Germline V gene sequence: CDR1 MNHEY, CDR2 SVGEGT. V was clipped by 5 bases and J by 6 bases; unmatched bases: 13. This CDR3 has 17 residues. The CDR3 region has the DNA TGTGCCAGCAGTCCCCGACCGGGACAGGGACGTTCCGGGGAGCTGTTTTTT. Translated: CASSPRPGQGRSGELFF.

The gene calls are TRBV7-3 and TRBJ2-1; 8 bases line up with TRBD2. There are 16 residues in the CDR3. Germline-derived CDR1 and CDR2 are SGHTA and FQGTGA. The V and J ends lost 2 bases and 9 bases, in that order; junction bases with no gene match: 12. The CDR3 region is CASSLAGGSLAGEQFF. DNA for the CDR3: TGTGCCAGCAGCTTAGCGGGAGGCTCATTAGCGGGTGAGCAGTTCTTC. The variable domain in full, with the rest retrieved from reference TRBV7-3 and TRBJ2-1, is GAGVSQTPSNKVTEKGKYVELRCDPISGHTALYWYRQSLGQGPEFLIYFQGTGAADDSGLPNDRFFAVRPEGSVSTLKIQRTERGDSAVYLCASSLAGGSLAGEQFFGPGTRLTVL.

This sequence joins TRBV19 and TRBJ2-1; 10 nucleotides match TRBD2. This CDR3 is built from 13 residues. V lost 7 bases and J lost 15; bases outside the gene matches: 12. Germline CDR1 and CDR2: LNHDA and SQIVND (reference sequence). DNA for the CDR3: TGTGCCAGTACGGAGCGGGAGGGCACTTCGCTGTTCTTC. Protein product: CASTEREGTSLFF.

This chain connects TRBV11-2 to TRBJ2-7; 11 bases align to TRBD1. The CDR3 length is 15 residues. Germline loops: CDR1 SGHAT, CDR2 FQNNGV. The ends lost 5 bases at V and 4 bases at J; junction bases unmatched: 7. The DNA for the CDR3 is TGTGCCAGCAGCCCCCCGGACAGGGGGCTTTACGAGCAGTACTTC. This codes for CASSPPDRGLYEQYF. The full variable domain, with the rest looked up from reference TRBV11-2 and TRBJ2-7, is EAGVAQSPRYKIIEKRQSVAFWCNPISGHATLYWYQQILGQGPKLLIQFQNNGVVDDSQLPKDRFSAERLKGVDSTLKIQPAKLEDSAVYLCASSPPDRGLYEQYFGPGTRLTVT.

The chain is built from TRBV19 and TRBJ2-7; maybe TRBD2 (5 bases). This CDR3 contains 15 residues. CDR1 is LNHDA and CDR2 is SQIVND in the germline V gene (reference sequence). With 4 bases removed from V and 2 bases from J, the gap between germline ends came to 15 bases. CDR3 in amino acids: CASSTLASPPYEQYF. CDR3 nucleotide sequence: TGTGCCAGTAGTACCTTAGCGAGCCCGCCCTACGAGCAGTACTTC. Full variable domain (missing parts from reference TRBV19 and TRBJ2-7): DGGITQSPKYLFRKEGQNVTLSCEQNLNHDAMYWYRQDPGQGLRLIYYSQIVNDFQKGDIAEGYSVSREKKESFPLTVTSAQKNPTAFYLCASSTLASPPYEQYFGPGTRLTVT.

This sequence joins TRBV10-3 and TRBJ1-4, with TRBD1 matching over 8 bases. V was clipped by 6 bases and J by 8 bases; unmatched bases: 8. The germline gives CDR1 ENHRY, CDR2 SYGVKD. The CDR3 runs 14 residues. The CDR3 reads CAISPTGAIEKLFF. For the CDR3, the DNA is TGTGCCATCAGCCCGACAGGGGCGATAGAAAAACTGTTTTTT.